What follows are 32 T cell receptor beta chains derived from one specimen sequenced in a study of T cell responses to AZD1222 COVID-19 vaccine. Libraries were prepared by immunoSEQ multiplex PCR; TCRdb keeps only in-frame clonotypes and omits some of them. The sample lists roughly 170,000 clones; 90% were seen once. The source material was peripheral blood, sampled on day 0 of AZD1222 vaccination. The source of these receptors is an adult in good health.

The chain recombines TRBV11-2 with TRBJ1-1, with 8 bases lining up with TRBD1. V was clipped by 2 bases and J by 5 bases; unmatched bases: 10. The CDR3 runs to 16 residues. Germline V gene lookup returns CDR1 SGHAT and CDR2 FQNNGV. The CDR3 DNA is TGTGCCAGCAGCTTAATAGGGAGACAGGGGTGGACTGAAGCTTTCTTT. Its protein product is CASSLIGRQGWTEAFF.

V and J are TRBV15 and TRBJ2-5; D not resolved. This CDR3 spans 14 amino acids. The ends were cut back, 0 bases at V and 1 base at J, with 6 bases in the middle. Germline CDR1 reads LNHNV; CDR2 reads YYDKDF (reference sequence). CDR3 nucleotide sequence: TGTGCCACCAGCAGAGATCGGAGCCAAGAGACCCAGTACTTC. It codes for CATSRDRSQETQYF.

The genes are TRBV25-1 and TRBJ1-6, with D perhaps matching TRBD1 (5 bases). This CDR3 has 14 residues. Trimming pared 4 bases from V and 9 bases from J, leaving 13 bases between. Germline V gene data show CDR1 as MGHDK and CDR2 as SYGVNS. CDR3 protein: CASSGGQYGSPLHF. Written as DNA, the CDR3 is TGTGCCAGCAGTGGGGGCCAGTATGGTTCACCCCTCCACTTT.

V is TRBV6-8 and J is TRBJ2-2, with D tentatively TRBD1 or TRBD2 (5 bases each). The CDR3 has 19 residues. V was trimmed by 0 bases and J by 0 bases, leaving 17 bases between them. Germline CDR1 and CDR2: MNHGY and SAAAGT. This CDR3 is CASSYSRWGNGPNTGELFF. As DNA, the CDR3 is TGTGCCAGCAGTTACTCCAGGTGGGGGAATGGCCCGAACACCGGGGAGCTGTTTTTT.

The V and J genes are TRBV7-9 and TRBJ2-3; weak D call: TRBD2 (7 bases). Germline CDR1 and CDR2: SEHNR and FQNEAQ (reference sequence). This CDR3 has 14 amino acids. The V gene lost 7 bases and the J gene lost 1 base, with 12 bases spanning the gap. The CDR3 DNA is TGTGCCAGCAACGGGGGGCGCGGCACAGATACGCAGTATTTT. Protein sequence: CASNGGRGTDTQYF.

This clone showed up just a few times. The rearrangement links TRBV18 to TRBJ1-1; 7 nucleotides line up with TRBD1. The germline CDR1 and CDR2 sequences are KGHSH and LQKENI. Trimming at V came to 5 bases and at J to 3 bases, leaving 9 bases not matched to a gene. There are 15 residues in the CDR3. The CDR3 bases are TGTGCCAGCTCATCGAGACAGGGAGGGGACACTGAAGCTTTCTTT. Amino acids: CASSSRQGGDTEAFF.

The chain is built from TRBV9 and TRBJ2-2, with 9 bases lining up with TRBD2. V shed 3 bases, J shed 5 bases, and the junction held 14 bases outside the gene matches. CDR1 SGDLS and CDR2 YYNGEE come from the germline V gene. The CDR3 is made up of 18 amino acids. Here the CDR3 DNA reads TGTGCCAGCAGCGCCAGGGAGCTAGCGGGGACTAAAACCGGGGAGCTGTTTTTT. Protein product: CASSARELAGTKTGELFF.

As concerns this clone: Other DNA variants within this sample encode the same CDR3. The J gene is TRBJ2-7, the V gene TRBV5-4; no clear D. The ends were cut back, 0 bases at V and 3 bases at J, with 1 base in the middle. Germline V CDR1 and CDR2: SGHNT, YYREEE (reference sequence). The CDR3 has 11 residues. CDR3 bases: TGTGCCAGCAGCTTGGGCTACGAGCAGTACTTC. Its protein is CASSLGYEQYF.

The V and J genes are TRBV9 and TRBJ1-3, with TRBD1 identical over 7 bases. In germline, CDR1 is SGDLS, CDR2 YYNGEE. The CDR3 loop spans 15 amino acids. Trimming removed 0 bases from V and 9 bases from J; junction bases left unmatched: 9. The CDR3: CASSVEGVQGGTIYF. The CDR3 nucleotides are TGTGCCAGCAGCGTAGAGGGGGTCCAGGGGGGCACCATATATTTT.

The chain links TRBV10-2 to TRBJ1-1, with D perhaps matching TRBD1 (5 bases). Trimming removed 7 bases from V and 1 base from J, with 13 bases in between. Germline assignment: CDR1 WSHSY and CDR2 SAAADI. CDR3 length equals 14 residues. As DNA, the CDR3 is TGCGCCAGCAAAGCGGGGACGTCGAACACTGAAGCTTTCTTT. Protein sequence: CASKAGTSNTEAFF.

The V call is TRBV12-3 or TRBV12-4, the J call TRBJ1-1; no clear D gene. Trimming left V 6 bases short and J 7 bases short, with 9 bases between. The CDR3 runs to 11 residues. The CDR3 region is CASREVGEAFF. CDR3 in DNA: TGTGCCAGCAGGGAGGTCGGTGAAGCTTTCTTT.

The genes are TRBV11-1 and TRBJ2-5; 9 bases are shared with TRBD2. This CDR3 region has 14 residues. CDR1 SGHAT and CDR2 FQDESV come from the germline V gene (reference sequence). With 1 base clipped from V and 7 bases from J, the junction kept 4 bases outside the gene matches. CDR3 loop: CASSLGRGGVTQYF. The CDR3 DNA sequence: TGTGCCAGCAGCTTAGGGCGGGGGGGCGTGACCCAGTACTTC.

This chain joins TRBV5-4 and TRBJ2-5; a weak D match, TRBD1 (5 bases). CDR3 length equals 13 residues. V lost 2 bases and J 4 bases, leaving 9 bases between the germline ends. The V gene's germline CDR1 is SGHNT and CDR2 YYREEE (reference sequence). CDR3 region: CASSFGQGETQYF. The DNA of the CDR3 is TGTGCCAGCAGCTTTGGCCAGGGAGAGACCCAGTACTTC.

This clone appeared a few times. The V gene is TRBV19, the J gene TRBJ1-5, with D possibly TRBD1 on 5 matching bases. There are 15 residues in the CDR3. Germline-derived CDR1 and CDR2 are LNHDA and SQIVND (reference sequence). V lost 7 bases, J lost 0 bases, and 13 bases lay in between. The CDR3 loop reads CASTQGTGSNQPQHF. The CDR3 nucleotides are TGTGCCAGTACCCAAGGGACGGGTAGCAATCAGCCCCAGCATTTT.

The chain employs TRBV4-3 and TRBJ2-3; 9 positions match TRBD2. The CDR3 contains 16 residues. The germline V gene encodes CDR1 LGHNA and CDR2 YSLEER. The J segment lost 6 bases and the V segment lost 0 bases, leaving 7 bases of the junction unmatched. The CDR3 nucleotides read TGCGCCAGCAGCCAAGATGAGCTAGCGGGGAAGGATACGCAGTATTTT. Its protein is CASSQDELAGKDTQYF.

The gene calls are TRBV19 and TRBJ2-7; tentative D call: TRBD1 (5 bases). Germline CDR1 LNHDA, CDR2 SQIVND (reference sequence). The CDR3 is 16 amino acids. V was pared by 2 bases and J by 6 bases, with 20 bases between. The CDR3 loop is CASSIYGAGKRGEQYF. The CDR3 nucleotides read TGTGCCAGTAGTATATATGGGGCAGGGAAAAGGGGCGAGCAGTACTTC.

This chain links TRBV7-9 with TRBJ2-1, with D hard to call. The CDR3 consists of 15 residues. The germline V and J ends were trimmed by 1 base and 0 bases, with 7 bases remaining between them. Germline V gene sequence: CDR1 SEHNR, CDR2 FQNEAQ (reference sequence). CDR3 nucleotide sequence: TGTGCCAGCAGCTTAGAGTCCGTCTCCTACAATGAGCAGTTCTTC. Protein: CASSLESVSYNEQFF.

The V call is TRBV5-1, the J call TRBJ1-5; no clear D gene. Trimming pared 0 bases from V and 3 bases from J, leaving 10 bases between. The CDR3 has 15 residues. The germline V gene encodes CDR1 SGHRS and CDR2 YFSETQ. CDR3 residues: CASSLGGGTNQPQHF. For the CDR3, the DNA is TGCGCCAGCAGCTTGGGGGGAGGAACCAATCAGCCCCAGCATTTT.

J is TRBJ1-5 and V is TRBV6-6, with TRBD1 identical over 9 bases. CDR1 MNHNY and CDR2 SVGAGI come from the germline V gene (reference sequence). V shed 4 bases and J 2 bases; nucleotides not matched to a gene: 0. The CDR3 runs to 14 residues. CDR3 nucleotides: TGTGCCAGCAGTTGGACAGGGGGCAATCAGCCCCAGCATTTT. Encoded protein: CASSWTGGNQPQHF.

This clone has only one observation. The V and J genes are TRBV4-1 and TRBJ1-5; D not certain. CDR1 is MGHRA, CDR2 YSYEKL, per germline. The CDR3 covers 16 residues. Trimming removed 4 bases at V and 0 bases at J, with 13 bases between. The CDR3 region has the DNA TGCGCCAGCAGCCCGGAGGTTGGGTATAGCAATCAGCCCCAGCATTTT. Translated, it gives CASSPEVGYSNQPQHF.

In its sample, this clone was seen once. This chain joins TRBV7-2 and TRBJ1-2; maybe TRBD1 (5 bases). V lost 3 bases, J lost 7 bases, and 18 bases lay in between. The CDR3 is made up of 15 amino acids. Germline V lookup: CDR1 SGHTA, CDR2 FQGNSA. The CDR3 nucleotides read TGTGCCAGCAGCTTTGACGAGACAGCGCAGTCTGGCTACACCTTC. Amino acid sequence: CASSFDETAQSGYTF.

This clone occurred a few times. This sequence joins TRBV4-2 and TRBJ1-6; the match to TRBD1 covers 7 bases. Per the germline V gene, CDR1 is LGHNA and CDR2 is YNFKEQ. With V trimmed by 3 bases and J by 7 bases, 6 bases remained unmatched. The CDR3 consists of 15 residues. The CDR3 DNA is TGTGCCAGCAGCCAGGGGGACAGAATCAATTCACCCCTCCACTTT. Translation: CASSQGDRINSPLHF.

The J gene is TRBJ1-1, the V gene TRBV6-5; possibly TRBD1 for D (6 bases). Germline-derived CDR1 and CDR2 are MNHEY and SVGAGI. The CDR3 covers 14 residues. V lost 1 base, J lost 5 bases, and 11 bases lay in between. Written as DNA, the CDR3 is TGTGCCAGCAGTTACTTGGGGGGCGGGACTGAAGCTTTCTTT. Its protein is CASSYLGGGTEAFF.

CDR3 nucleotides: TGCGCCAGCAGCCAAGATGGGGGGGGGAACGAGCAGTACTTC. Translating gives CASSQDGGGNEQYF. The genes are TRBV4-3 and TRBJ2-7; 7 bases line up with TRBD2. Germline V gene sequence: CDR1 LGHNA, CDR2 YSLEER. V lost 0 bases to trimming and J lost 5 bases; unmatched junction nucleotides: 4. The length of the CDR3 is 14 residues.

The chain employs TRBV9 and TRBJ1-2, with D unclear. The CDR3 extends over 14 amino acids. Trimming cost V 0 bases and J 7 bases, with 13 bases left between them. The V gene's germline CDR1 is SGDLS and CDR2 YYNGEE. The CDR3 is CASSVGVGPGGYTF. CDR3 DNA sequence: TGTGCCAGCAGCGTAGGGGTCGGGCCGGGTGGCTACACCTTC.

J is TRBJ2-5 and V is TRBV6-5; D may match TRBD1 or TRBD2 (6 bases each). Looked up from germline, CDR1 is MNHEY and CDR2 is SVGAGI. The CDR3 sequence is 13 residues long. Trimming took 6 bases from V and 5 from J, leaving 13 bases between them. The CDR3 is CASSEGGDETQYF. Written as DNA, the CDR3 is TGTGCCAGCAGCGAGGGGGGAGATGAGACCCAGTACTTC.

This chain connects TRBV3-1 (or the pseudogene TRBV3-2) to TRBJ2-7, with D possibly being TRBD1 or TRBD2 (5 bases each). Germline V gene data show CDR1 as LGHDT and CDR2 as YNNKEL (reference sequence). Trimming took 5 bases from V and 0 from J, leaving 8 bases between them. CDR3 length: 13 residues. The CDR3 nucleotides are TGTGCCAGCAGCGGGGGAGCCTCCTACGAGCAGTACTTC. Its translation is CASSGGASYEQYF.

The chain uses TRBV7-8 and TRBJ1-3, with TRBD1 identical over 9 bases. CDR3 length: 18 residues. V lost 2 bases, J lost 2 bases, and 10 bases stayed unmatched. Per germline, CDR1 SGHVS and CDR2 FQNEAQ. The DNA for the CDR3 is TGTGCCAGCAGCTTAACTAAAACCGGGACAGGGACTGGAAACACCATATATTTT. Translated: CASSLTKTGTGTGNTIYF. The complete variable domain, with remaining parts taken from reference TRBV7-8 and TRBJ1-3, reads GAGVSQSPRYKVAKRGQDVALRCDPISGHVSLFWYQQALGQGPEFLTYFQNEAQLDKSGLPSDRFFAERPEGSVSTLKIQRTQQEDSAVYLCASSLTKTGTGTGNTIYFGEGSWLTVV.

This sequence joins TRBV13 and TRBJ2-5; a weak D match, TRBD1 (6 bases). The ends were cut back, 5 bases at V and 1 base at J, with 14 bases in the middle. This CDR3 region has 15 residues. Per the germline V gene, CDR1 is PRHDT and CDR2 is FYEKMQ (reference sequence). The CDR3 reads CASSPPGTSQETQYF. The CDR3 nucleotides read TGTGCCAGCAGCCCCCCCGGGACAAGCCAAGAGACCCAGTACTTC. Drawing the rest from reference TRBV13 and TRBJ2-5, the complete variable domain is AAGVIQSPRHLIKEKRETATLKCYPIPRHDTVYWYQQGPGQDPQFLISFYEKMQSDKGSIPDRFSAQQFSDYHSELNMSSLELGDSALYFCASSPPGTSQETQYFGPGTRLLVL.

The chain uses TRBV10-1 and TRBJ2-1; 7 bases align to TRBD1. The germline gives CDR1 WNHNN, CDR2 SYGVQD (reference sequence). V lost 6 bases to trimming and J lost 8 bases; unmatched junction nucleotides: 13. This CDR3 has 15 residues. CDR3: CASRLIGQDPYEQFF. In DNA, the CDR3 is TGCGCCAGCAGACTTATAGGACAGGACCCTTATGAGCAGTTCTTC.

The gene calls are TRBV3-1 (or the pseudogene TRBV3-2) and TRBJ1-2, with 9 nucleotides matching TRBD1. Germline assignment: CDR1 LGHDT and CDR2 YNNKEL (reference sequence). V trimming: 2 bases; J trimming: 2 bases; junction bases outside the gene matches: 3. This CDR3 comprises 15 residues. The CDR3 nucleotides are TGTGCCAGCAGCCAATGGGGACAGGGAAACTATGGCTACACCTTC. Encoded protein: CASSQWGQGNYGYTF.

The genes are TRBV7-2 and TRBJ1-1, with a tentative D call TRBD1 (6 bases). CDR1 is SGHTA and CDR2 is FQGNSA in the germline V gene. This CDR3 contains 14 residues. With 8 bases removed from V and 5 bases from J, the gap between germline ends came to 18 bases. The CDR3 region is CASSRNRVRTEAFF. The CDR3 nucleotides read TGTGCCAGCTCGAGAAACAGGGTGAGAACTGAAGCTTTCTTT.